Here is one T cell receptor beta chain with its context. Its antigen is unknown. The data originate from a study of T-cell reconstitution after alpha-beta-depleted transplantation in children. Findings and caveats of the study: Some patients owed their high day-60 TCRbeta diversity to surviving recipient T cells and thymic progenitors. One year post-transplant, T-cell counts and diversity were largely derived from T cells produced anew.

With 2 bases removed from V and 1 base from J, the gap between germline ends came to 11 bases. CDR3 size: 15 residues. The V gene's germline CDR1 is MNHEY and CDR2 SVGEGT. Unique molecular identifiers featured in how the TCRbeta library was prepared. Each CDR3 protein gets one entry after TCRdb re-called the PCR reads with MiXCR. This table holds approximately 430,000 distinct CDR3 sequences, 15% to 20% found once. This TCR was sampled from a boy less than two years old who had a stem cell transplant for Wiskott-Aldrich syndrome, so the T cells may come from the graft donor. V is TRBV6-2 or TRBV6-3 and J is TRBJ1-1; no reliable D call. Material: PBMCs, mostly from graft donor cells, obtained 360 days after TCRalphabeta/CD19-depleted stem cell transplant. The CDR3 coding sequence is TGTGCCAGCAGTTACGGAGGCCCCGCGAACACTGAAGCTTTCTTT. This codes for CASSYGGPANTEAFF.